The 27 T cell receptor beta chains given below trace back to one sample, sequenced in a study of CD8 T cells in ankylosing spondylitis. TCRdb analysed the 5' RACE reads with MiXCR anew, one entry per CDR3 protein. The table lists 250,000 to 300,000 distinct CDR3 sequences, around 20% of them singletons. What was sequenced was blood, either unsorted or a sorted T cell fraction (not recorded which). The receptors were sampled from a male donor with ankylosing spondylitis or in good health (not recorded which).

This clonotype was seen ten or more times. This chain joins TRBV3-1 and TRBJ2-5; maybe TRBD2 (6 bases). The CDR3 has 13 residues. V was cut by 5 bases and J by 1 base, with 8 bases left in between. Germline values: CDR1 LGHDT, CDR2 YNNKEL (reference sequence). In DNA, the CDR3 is TGTGCCAGCAGCGGGACTCCCCAAGAGACCCAGTACTTC. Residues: CASSGTPQETQYF.

CDR3 sequence (DNA): TGTGCCAGCAGCTTGACGGGACAGGGCGGTGAAAAACTGTTTTTT. Protein product: CASSLTGQGGEKLFF. This chain connects TRBV5-6 to TRBJ1-4; TRBD1 agrees at 9 bases. Per the germline V gene, CDR1 is SGHDT and CDR2 is YYEEEE. V shed 1 base, J shed 7 bases, and the junction held 5 bases outside the gene matches. The CDR3 is made up of 15 amino acids.

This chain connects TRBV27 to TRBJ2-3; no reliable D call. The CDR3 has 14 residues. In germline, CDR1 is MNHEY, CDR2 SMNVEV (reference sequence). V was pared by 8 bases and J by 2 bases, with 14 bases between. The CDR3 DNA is TGTGCCAGCCGCAAGGTACGCGACACAGATACGCAGTATTTT. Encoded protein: CASRKVRDTDTQYF.

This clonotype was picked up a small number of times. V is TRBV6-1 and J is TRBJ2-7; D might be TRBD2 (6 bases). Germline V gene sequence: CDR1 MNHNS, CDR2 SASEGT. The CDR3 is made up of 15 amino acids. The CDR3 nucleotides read TGTGCCAGCAGTGAAGGTAGCGGAGGGCCCTATGAGCAGTACGTC. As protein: CASSEGSGGPYEQYV.

CDR3 nucleotides: TGTGCCAGCAGCGAGAGGGCAGGTTCTTACAACTATGGCTACACCTTC. Translated: CASSERAGSYNYGYTF. The gene calls are TRBV9 and TRBJ1-2; D remains unclear. The CDR3 length is 16 residues. The V gene's germline CDR1 is SGDLS and CDR2 YYNGEE. V was cut by 3 bases and J by 2 bases, with 17 bases left in between.

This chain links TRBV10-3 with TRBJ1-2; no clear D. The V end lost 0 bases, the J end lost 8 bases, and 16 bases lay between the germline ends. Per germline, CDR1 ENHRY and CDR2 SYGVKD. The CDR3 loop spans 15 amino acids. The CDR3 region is CAISESATLVPGYTF. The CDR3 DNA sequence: TGTGCCATCAGTGAGTCCGCGACACTTGTTCCAGGCTACACCTTC.

The CDR3 protein is CAISEGHGGNQPQHF. DNA of the CDR3: TGTGCCATCAGTGAGGGGCACGGAGGCAATCAGCCCCAGCATTTT. The rearrangement uses TRBV10-3 and TRBJ1-5; no clear D. This CDR3 has 15 amino acids. Trimming removed 2 bases from V and 2 bases from J, with 10 bases in between. CDR1 and CDR2 from the germline V gene are ENHRY and SYGVKD.

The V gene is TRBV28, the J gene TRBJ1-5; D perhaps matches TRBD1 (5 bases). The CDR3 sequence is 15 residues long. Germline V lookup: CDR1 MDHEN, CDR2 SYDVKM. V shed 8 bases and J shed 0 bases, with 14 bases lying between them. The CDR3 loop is CASQDTGLSNQPQHF. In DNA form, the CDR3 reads TGTGCCAGCCAGGACACCGGGCTTAGCAATCAGCCCCAGCATTTT. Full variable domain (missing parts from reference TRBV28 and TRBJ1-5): DVKVTQSSRYLVKRTGEKVFLECVQDMDHENMFWYRQDPGLGLRLIYFSYDVKMKEKGDIPEGYSVSREKKERFSLILESASTNQTSMYLCASQDTGLSNQPQHFGDGTRLSIL.

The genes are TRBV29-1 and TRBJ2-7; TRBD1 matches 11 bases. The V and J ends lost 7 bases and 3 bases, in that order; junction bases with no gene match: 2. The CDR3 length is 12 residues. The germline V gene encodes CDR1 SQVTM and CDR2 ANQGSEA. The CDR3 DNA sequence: TGCAGCGGGGACAGGGGGTTCTACGAGCAGTACGTC. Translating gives CSGDRGFYEQYV.

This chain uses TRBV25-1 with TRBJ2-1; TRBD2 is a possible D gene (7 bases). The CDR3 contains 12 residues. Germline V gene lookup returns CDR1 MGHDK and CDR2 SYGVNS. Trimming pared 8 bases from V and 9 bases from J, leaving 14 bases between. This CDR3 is CASGLRGGEQFF. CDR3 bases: TGTGCCAGCGGCTTAAGGGGGGGTGAGCAGTTCTTC.

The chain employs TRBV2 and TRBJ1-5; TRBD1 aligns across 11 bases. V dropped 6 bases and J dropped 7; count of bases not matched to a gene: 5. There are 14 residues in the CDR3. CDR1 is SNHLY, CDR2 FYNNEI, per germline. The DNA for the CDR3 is TGTGCCAGCAGGGGACAGGGGGGCGGACAGCCCCAGCATTTT. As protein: CASRGQGGGQPQHF.

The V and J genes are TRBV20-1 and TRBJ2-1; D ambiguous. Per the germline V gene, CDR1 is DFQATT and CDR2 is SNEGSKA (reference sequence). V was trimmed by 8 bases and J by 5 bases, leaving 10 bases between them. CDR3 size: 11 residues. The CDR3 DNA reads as TGCAGTTCAGCCCTCCACAATGAGCAGTTCTTC. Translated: CSSALHNEQFF.

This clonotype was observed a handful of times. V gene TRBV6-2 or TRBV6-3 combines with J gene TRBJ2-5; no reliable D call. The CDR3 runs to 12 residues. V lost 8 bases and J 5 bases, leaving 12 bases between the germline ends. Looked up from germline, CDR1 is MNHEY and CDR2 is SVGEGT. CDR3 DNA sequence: TGTGCCAGCGATTCTAGTGAGGAGACCCAGTACTTC. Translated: CASDSSEETQYF.

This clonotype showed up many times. CDR3 protein: CSASRTSGNNEQFF. The CDR3 bases are TGCAGTGCTAGCAGGACTAGCGGGAACAATGAGCAGTTCTTC. The chain couples TRBV20-1 to TRBJ2-1; 12 bases map to TRBD2. V shed 3 bases and J 5 bases; nucleotides not matched to a gene: 2. Germline CDR1 DFQATT, CDR2 SNEGSKA (reference sequence). CDR3 length: 14 amino acids.

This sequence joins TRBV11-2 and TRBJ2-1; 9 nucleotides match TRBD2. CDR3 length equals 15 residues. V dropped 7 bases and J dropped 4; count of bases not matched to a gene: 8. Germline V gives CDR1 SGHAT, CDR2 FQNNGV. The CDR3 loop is CASNPSGTGYNEQFF. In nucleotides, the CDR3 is TGTGCCAGCAACCCTAGCGGGACTGGATACAATGAGCAGTTCTTC.

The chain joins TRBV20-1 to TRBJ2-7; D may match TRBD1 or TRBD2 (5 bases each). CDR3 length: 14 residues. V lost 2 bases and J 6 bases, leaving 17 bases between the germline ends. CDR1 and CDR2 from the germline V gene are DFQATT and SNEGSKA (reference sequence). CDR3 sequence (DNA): TGCAGTGCTAGAATGGGTGGGGGATCGGGCGAGCAGTACGTC. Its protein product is CSARMGGGSGEQYV.

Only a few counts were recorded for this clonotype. CDR3 in DNA: TGTGCCAGCAGTAACGCCCAGGGCCTGCTCGAGCAGTACGTC. Amino acids: CASSNAQGLLEQYV. This chain uses TRBV2 with TRBJ2-7; D may be TRBD1 (5 bases). CDR3 length: 14 residues. Looked up from germline, CDR1 is SNHLY and CDR2 is FYNNEI. V lost 5 bases, J lost 6 bases, and 17 bases lay in between.

The CDR3 sequence: CASSLVIAGKETQYF. CDR3 coding DNA: TGCGCCAGCAGCTTGGTGATAGCGGGAAAAGAGACCCAGTACTTC. The chain employs TRBV5-1 and TRBJ2-5; the match to TRBD2 covers 8 bases. Trimming at V came to 0 bases and at J to 3 bases, leaving 4 bases not matched to a gene. Germline V gene lookup returns CDR1 SGHRS and CDR2 YFSETQ. This CDR3 has 15 amino acids.

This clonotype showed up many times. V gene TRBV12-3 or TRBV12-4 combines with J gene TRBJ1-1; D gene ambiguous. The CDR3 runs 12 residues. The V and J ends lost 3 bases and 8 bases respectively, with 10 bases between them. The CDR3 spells CASSFRGTEAFF. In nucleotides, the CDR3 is TGTGCCAGCAGTTTCCGAGGCACGGAAGCTTTCTTT.

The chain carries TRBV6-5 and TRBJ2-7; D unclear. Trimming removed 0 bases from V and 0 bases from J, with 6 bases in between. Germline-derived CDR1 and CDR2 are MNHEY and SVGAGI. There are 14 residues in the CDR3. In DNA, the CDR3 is TGTGCCAGCAGTTACTCAGGTGTCTCCTACGAGCAGTACGTC. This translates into CASSYSGVSYEQYV.

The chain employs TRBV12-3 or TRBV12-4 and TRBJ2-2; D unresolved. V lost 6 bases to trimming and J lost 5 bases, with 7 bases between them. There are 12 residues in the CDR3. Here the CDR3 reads CASSRRTGELFF. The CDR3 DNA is TGTGCCAGCAGCCGACGGACCGGGGAGCTGTTTTTT.

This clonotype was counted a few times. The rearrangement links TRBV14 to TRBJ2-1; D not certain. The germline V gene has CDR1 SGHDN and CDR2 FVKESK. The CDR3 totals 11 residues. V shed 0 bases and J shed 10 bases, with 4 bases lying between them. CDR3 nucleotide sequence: TGTGCCAGCAGCCAAGAATGGGAGCAGTTCTTC. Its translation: CASSQEWEQFF.

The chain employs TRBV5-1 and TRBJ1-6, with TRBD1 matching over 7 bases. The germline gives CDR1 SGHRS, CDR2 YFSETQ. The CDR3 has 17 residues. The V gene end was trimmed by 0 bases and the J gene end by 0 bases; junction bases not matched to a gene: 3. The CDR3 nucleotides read TGCGCCAGCAGCTTGGGGGACAGCTACTCCTATAATTCACCCCTCCACTTT. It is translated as CASSLGDSYSYNSPLHF.

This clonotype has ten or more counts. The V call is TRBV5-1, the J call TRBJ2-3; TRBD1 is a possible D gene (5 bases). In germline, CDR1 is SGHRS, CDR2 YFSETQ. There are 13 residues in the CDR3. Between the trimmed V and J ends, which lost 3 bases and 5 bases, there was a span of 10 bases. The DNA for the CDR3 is TGCGCCAGCAGCTCTAAAGGGGTAGATACGCAGTATTTT. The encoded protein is CASSSKGVDTQYF.

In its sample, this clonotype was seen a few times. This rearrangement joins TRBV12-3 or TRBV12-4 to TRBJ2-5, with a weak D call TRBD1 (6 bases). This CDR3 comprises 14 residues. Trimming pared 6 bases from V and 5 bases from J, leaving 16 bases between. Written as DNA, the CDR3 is TGTGCCAGCAGGATACAGGGTTCGGGGGAGACCCAGTACTTC. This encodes CASRIQGSGETQYF.

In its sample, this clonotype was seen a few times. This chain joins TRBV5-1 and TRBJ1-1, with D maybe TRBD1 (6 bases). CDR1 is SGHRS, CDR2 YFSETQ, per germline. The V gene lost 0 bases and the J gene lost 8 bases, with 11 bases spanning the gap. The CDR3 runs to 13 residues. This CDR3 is CASSLAPGAEAFF. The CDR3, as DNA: TGCGCCAGCAGCTTGGCCCCGGGGGCCGAAGCTTTCTTT.

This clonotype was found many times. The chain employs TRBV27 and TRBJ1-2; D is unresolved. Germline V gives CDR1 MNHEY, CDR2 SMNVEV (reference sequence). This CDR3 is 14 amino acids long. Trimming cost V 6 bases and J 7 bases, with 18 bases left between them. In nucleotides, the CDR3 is TGTGCCAGCAGCACCGGGTATAGTCTAAGTGGCTACACCTTC. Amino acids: CASSTGYSLSGYTF.